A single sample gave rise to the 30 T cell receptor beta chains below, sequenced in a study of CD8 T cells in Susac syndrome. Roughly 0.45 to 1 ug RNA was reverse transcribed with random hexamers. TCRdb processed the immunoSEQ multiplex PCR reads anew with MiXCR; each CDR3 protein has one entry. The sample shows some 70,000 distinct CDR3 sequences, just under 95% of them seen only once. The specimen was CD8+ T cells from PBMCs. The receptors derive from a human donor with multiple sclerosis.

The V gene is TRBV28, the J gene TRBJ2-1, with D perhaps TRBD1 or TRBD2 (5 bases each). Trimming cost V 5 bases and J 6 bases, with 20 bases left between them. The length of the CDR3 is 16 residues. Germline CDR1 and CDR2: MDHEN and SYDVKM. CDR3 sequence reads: CASSIGTQAIINEQFF. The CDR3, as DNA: TGTGCCAGCAGTATAGGGACGCAGGCGATAATCAATGAGCAGTTCTTC.

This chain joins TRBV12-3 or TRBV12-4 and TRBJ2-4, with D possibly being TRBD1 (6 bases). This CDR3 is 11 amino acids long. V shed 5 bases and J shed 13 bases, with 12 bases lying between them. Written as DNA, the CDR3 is TGTGCCAGCAGTCCAGGGGAACCCCAGTACTTC. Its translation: CASSPGEPQYF.

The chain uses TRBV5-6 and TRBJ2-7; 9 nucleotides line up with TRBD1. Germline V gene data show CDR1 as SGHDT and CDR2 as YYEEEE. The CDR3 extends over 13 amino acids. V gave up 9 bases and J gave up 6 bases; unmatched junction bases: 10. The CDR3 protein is CATKDRGLFEQYF. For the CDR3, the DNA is TGTGCCACCAAGGACAGGGGATTGTTCGAGCAGTACTTC.

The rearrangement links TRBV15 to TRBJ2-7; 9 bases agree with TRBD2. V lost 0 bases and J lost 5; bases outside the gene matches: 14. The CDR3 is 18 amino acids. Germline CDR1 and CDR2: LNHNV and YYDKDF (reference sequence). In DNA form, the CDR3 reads TGTGCCACCAGCAGAGACATGCCCATTGCGGGAGGGCCCCACGAGCAGTACTTC. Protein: CATSRDMPIAGGPHEQYF.

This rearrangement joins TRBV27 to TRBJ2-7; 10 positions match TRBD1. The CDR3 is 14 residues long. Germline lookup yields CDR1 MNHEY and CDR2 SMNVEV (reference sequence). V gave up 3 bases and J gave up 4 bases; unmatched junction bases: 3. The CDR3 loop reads CASSLGTGAYEQYF. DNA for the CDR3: TGTGCCAGCAGTTTGGGGACAGGGGCTTACGAGCAGTACTTC.

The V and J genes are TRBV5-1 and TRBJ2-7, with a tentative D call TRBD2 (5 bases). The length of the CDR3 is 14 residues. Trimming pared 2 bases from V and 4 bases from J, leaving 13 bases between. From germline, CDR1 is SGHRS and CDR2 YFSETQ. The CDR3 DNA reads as TGCGCCAGCAGCTTAGAAGGGAGAGGATACGAGCAGTACTTC. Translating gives CASSLEGRGYEQYF.

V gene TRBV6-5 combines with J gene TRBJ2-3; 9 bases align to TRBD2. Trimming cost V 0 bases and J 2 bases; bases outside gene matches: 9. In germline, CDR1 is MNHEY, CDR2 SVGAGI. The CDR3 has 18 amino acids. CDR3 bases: TGTGCCAGCAGTTACTCGATGGTCCTAGCGGGGCCCACAGATACGCAGTATTTT. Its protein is CASSYSMVLAGPTDTQYF.

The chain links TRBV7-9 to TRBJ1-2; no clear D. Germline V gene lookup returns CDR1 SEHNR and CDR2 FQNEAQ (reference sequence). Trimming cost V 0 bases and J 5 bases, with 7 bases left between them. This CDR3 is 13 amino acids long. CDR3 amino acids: CASSLASGYGYTF. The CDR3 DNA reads TGTGCCAGCAGCTTAGCGTCTGGGTATGGCTACACCTTC.

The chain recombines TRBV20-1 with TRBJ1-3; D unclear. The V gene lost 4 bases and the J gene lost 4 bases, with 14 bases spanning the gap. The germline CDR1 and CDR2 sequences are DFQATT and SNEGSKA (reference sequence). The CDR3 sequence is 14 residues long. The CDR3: CSANGFDGGNTIYF. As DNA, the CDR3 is TGCAGTGCTAACGGTTTCGACGGGGGAAACACCATATATTTT.

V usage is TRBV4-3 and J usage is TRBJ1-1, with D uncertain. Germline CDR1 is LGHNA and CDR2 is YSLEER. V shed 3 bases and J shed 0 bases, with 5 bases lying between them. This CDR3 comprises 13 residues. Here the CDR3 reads CASSQVMNTEAFF. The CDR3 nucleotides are TGCGCCAGCAGCCAGGTCATGAACACTGAAGCTTTCTTT.

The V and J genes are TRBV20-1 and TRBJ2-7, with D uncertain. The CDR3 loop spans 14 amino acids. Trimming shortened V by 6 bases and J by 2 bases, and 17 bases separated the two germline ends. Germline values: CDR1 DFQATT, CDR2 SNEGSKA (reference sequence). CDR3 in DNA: TGCAGTGCAGAGCCCGAAGGCTCCGCCTACGAGCAGTACTTC. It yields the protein CSAEPEGSAYEQYF.

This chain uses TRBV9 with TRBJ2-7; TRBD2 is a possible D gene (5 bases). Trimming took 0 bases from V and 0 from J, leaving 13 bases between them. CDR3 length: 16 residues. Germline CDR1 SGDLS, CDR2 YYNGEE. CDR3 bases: TGTGCCAGCAGCGTAGACGAGGGCCTAGCCTCCTACGAGCAGTACTTC. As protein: CASSVDEGLASYEQYF.

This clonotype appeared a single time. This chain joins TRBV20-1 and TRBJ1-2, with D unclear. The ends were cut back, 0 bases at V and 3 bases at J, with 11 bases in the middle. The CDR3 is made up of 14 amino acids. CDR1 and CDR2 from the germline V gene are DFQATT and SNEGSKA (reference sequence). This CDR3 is CSARDPAVYYGYTF. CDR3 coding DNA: TGCAGTGCTAGAGACCCCGCAGTTTACTATGGCTACACCTTC.

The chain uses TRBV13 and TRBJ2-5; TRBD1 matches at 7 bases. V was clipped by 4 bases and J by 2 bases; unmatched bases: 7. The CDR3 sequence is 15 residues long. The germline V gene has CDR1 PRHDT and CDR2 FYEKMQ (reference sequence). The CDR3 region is CASSSGQAKQETQYF. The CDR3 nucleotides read TGTGCCAGCAGCTCCGGACAGGCAAAACAAGAGACCCAGTACTTC.

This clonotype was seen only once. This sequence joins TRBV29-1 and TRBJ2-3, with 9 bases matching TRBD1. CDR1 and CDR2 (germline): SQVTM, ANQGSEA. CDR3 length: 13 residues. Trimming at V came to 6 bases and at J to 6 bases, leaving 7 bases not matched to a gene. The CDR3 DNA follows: TGCAGCGTCTCCGGGACAGGGACCGATACGCAGTATTTT. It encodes CSVSGTGTDTQYF.

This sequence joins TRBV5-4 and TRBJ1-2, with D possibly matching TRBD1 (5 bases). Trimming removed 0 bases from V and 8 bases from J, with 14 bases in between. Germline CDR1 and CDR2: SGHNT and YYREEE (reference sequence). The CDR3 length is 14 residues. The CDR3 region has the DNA TGTGCCAGCAGCTTGGGGAATCAGGGTGACGGCTACACCTTC. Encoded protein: CASSLGNQGDGYTF.

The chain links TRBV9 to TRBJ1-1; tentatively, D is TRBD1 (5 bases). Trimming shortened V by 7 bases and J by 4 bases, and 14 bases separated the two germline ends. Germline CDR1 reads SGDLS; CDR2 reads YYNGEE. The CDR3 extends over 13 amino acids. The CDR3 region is CASGDGTFTEAFF. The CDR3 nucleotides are TGTGCCAGCGGGGACGGGACGTTCACTGAAGCTTTCTTT.

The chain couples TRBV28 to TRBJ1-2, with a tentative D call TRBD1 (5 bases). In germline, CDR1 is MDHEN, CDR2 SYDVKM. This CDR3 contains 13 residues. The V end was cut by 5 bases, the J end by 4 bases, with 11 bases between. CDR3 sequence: CASSASGAYGYTF. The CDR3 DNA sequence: TGTGCCAGCAGTGCCTCCGGGGCCTATGGCTACACCTTC.

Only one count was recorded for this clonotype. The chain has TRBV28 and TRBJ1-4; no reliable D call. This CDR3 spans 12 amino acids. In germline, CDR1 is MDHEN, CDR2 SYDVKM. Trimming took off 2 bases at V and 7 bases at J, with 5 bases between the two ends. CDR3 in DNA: TGTGCCAGCAGTTTAATTGGTGAAAAACTGTTTTTT. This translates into CASSLIGEKLFF.

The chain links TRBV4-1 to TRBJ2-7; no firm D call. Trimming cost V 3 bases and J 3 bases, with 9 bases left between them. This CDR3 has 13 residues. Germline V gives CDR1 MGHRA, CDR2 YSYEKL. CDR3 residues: CASSHSALYEQYF. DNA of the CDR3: TGCGCCAGCAGCCACTCCGCCCTCTACGAGCAGTACTTC.

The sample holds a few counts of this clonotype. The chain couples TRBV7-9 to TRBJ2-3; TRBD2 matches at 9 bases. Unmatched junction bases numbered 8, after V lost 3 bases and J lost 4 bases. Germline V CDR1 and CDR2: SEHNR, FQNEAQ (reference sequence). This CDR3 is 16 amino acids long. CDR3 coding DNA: TGTGCCAGCAGCTTGGTGGGCGGGAGGGCGGCAGATACGCAGTATTTT. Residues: CASSLVGGRAADTQYF. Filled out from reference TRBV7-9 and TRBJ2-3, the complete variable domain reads DTGVSQNPRHKITKRGQNVTFRCDPISEHNRLYWYRQTLGQGPEFLTYFQNEAQLEKSRLLSDRFSAERPKGSFSTLEIQRTEQGDSAMYLCASSLVGGRAADTQYFGPGTRLTVL.

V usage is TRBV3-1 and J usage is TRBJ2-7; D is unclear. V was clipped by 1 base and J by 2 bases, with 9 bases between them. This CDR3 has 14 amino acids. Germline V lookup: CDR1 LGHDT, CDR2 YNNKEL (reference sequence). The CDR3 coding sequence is TGTGCCAGCAGCCAAGTTGTCCCGCCCTACGAGCAGTACTTC. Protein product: CASSQVVPPYEQYF.

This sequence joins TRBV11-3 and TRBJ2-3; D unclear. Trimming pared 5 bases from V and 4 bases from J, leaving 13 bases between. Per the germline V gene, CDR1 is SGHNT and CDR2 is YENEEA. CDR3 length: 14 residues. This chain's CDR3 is CASSGEDGADTQYF. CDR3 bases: TGTGCCAGCAGCGGAGAGGATGGTGCAGATACGCAGTATTTT. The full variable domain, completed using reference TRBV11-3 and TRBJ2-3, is EAGVVQSPRYKIIEKKQPVAFWCNPISGHNTLYWYLQNLGQGPELLIRYENEEAVDDSQLPKDRFSAERLKGVDSTLKIQPAELGDSAVYLCASSGEDGADTQYFGPGTRLTVL.

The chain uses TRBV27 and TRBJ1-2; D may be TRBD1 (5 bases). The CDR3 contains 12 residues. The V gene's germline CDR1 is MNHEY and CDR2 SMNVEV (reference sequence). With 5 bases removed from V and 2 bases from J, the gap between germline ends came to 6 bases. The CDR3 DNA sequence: TGTGCCAGCAGTCACAGGAACTATGGCTACACCTTC. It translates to CASSHRNYGYTF.

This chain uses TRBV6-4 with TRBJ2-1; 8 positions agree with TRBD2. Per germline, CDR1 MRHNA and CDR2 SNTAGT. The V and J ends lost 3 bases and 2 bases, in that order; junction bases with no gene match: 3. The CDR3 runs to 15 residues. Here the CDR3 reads CASSDLAGTYNEQFF. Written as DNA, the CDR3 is TGTGCCAGCAGTGATCTAGCGGGCACCTACAATGAGCAGTTCTTC.

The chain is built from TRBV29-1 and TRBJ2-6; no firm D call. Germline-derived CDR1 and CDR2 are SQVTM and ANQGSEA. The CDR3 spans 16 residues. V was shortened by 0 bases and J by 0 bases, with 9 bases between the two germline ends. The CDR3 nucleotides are TGCAGCGTTGAAGAGATGGGTAACTCTGGGGCCAACGTCCTGACTTTC. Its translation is CSVEEMGNSGANVLTF.

CDR3 amino acids: CASSIDVQGGYNEQFF. The DNA for the CDR3 is TGTGCCAGTAGTATAGATGTACAGGGGGGCTACAATGAGCAGTTCTTC. The rearrangement joins TRBV19 to TRBJ2-1, with 8 bases lining up with TRBD1. CDR3 length equals 16 residues. Germline V gene lookup returns CDR1 LNHDA and CDR2 SQIVND (reference sequence). V was clipped by 0 bases and J by 3 bases; unmatched bases: 4. Looking up the rest from reference TRBV19 and TRBJ2-1 gives the full variable domain: DGGITQSPKYLFRKEGQNVTLSCEQNLNHDAMYWYRQDPGQGLRLIYYSQIVNDFQKGDIAEGYSVSREKKESFPLTVTSAQKNPTAFYLCASSIDVQGGYNEQFFGPGTRLTVL.

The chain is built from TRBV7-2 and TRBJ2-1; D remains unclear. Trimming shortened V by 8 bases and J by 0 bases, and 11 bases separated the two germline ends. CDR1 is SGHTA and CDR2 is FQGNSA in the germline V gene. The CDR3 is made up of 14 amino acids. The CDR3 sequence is CASCPPGSYNEQFF. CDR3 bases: TGTGCCAGCTGTCCTCCTGGCTCCTACAATGAGCAGTTCTTC.

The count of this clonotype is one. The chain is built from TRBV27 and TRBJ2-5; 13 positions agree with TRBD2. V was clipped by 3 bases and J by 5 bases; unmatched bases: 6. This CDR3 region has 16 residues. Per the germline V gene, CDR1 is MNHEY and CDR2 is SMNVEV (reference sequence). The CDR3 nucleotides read TGTGCCAGCAGTTTCTCGGGACTAGCGGGAATTGAGACCCAGTACTTC. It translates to CASSFSGLAGIETQYF.

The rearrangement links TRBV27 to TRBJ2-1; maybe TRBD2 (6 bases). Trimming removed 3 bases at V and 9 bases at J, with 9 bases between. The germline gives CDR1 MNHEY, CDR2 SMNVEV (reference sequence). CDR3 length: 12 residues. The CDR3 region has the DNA TGTGCCAGCAGTTTTGGAGGGGCTGAGCAGTTCTTC. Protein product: CASSFGGAEQFF.